These 20 T cell receptor beta chains share one sample of origin, sequenced in a study. Only in-frame clones appear in the TCRdb table, and some are missing; sequencing was by immunoSEQ multiplex PCR. Of about 50,000 clones in the sample, approximately 93% were seen once. Sequenced material: PBMCs. These TCRs come from a man aged 35 to 55 with rheumatoid arthritis.

The chain carries TRBV6-5 and TRBJ2-7, with 9 positions matching TRBD1. CDR3 size: 14 residues. Germline V gene lookup returns CDR1 MNHEY and CDR2 SVGAGI. V lost 5 bases and J lost 6; bases outside the gene matches: 8. CDR3 coding DNA: TGTGCCAGCAGTCGGGACAGGGTTGGCTCCGAGCAGTACTTC. This codes for CASSRDRVGSEQYF.

With regard to this clone: The same CDR3 also results from other DNA sequences found in this sample. This rearrangement joins TRBV18 to TRBJ1-3, with D possibly matching TRBD1 (6 bases). This CDR3 is 14 amino acids long. Germline V CDR1 and CDR2: KGHSH, LQKENI. The V end was cut by 5 bases, the J end by 0 bases, with 8 bases between. CDR3 protein: CASSGQSSGNTIYF. The CDR3 region has the DNA TGTGCCAGCTCAGGACAGAGCTCTGGAAACACCATATATTTT. Full variable domain (outside the CDR3, taken from reference TRBV18 and TRBJ1-3): NAGVMQNPRHLVRRRGQEARLRCSPMKGHSHVYWYRQLPEEGLKFMVYLQKENIIDESGMPKERFSAEFPKEGPSILRIQQVVRGDSAAYFCASSGQSSGNTIYFGEGSWLTVV.

This clone was detected once. The chain joins TRBV27 to TRBJ1-2, with D perhaps matching TRBD1 (6 bases). V dropped 8 bases and J dropped 3 bases, with 13 bases sitting between them. Germline V gene sequence: CDR1 MNHEY, CDR2 SMNVEV (reference sequence). The CDR3 is made up of 13 amino acids. In DNA form, the CDR3 reads TGTGCCAGCGGGGGGGCCCTAGACTATGGCTACACCTTC. It codes for CASGGALDYGYTF.

This clone was seen a single time. The J gene is TRBJ2-3, the V gene TRBV10-1; TRBD1 agrees at 8 bases. Germline values: CDR1 WNHNN, CDR2 SYGVQD (reference sequence). With V trimmed by 8 bases and J by 5 bases, 3 bases remained unmatched. The CDR3 extends over 12 amino acids. The CDR3 DNA follows: TGCGCCAGCGCCGGGACAGGAGATACGCAGTATTTT. Protein: CASAGTGDTQYF.

The V call is TRBV9, the J call TRBJ2-2; D remains unclear. The V end lost 1 base, the J end lost 0 bases, and 10 bases lay between the germline ends. Germline V CDR1 and CDR2: SGDLS, YYNGEE. The CDR3 covers 16 residues. The CDR3 region is CASSVQVTANTGELFF. The DNA for the CDR3 is TGTGCCAGCAGCGTACAGGTTACGGCGAACACCGGGGAGCTGTTTTTT. The full variable domain, rest sourced from reference TRBV9 and TRBJ2-2, is DSGVTQTPKHLITATGQRVTLRCSPRSGDLSVYWYQQSLDQGLQFLIQYYNGEERAKGNILERFSAQQFPDLHSELNLSSLELGDSALYFCASSVQVTANTGELFFGEGSRLTVL.

The chain combines TRBV7-9 with TRBJ1-3; D is ambiguous. The germline V and J ends were trimmed by 5 bases and 8 bases, with 13 bases remaining between them. CDR1 and CDR2 from the germline V gene are SEHNR and FQNEAQ (reference sequence). The CDR3 consists of 13 residues. The CDR3 protein is CASSPDARDTIYF. CDR3 DNA sequence: TGTGCCAGCAGCCCCGACGCAAGGGACACCATATATTTT. Full variable domain (outside the CDR3, taken from reference TRBV7-9 and TRBJ1-3): DTGVSQNPRHKITKRGQNVTFRCDPISEHNRLYWYRQTLGQGPEFLTYFQNEAQLEKSRLLSDRFSAERPKGSFSTLEIQRTEQGDSAMYLCASSPDARDTIYFGEGSWLTVV.

The J gene is TRBJ2-7, the V gene TRBV10-3; 9 positions agree with TRBD1. CDR1 ENHRY and CDR2 SYGVKD come from the germline V gene. V lost 4 bases and J lost 7; bases outside the gene matches: 11. This CDR3 has 15 amino acids. CDR3 nucleotide sequence: TGTGCCATCAGTGCCCCGGGACAGGGAGTAAGAGAGCAGTACTTC. Protein product: CAISAPGQGVREQYF.

V is TRBV7-2 and J is TRBJ2-7; unclear D gene. Germline V lookup: CDR1 SGHTA, CDR2 FQGNSA. This CDR3 has 14 residues. V gave up 1 base and J gave up 7 bases, with 14 bases separating them. The CDR3 loop is CASSLVGISREQYF. The CDR3 DNA reads TGTGCCAGCAGCTTAGTGGGGATCTCTCGGGAGCAGTACTTC.

The rearrangement links TRBV27 to TRBJ1-2; TRBD1 matches at 7 bases. Germline V gene sequence: CDR1 MNHEY, CDR2 SMNVEV (reference sequence). V lost 5 bases to trimming and J lost 8 bases; unmatched junction nucleotides: 17. There are 16 residues in the CDR3. CDR3 DNA: TGTGCCAGCAGTCCCCGAACCGCGCAGGGGGATCGGGGCTACACCTTC. Its translation is CASSPRTAQGDRGYTF.

The genes are TRBV9 and TRBJ1-1, with a possible D match to TRBD1 (6 bases). This CDR3 is 15 amino acids long. CDR1 SGDLS and CDR2 YYNGEE come from the germline V gene. The V and J ends lost 6 bases and 1 base respectively, with 16 bases between them. For the CDR3, the DNA is TGTGCCAGCACCCCTAGCCAGGACAGGAACACTGAAGCTTTCTTT. This codes for CASTPSQDRNTEAFF. Drawing the rest from reference TRBV9 and TRBJ1-1, the complete variable domain is DSGVTQTPKHLITATGQRVTLRCSPRSGDLSVYWYQQSLDQGLQFLIQYYNGEERAKGNILERFSAQQFPDLHSELNLSSLELGDSALYFCASTPSQDRNTEAFFGQGTRLTVV.

The chain recombines TRBV5-6 with TRBJ2-2; 10 bases agree with TRBD1. Germline loops: CDR1 SGHDT, CDR2 YYEEEE. The V and J ends lost 7 bases and 10 bases, in that order; junction bases with no gene match: 13. The CDR3 consists of 15 residues. CDR3 in amino acids: CASRGDRGGVVELFF. CDR3 sequence (DNA): TGTGCCAGCCGAGGGGACAGGGGCGGTGTAGTGGAGCTGTTTTTT. Full variable domain (outside the CDR3, taken from reference TRBV5-6 and TRBJ2-2): DAGVTQSPTHLIKTRGQQVTLRCSPKSGHDTVSWYQQALGQGPQFIFQYYEEEERQRGNFPDRFSGHQFPNYSSELNVNALLLGDSALYLCASRGDRGGVVELFFGEGSRLTVL.

The rearrangement links TRBV15 to TRBJ1-4; TRBD1 might be the D (6 bases). CDR1 LNHNV and CDR2 YYDKDF come from the germline V gene (reference sequence). The CDR3 covers 15 residues. Between the trimmed V and J ends, which lost 0 bases and 5 bases, there was a span of 10 bases. The CDR3 bases are TGTGCCACCAGCAGAGACAGTGGACAGAATGAAAAACTGTTTTTT. Translation: CATSRDSGQNEKLFF.

The chain has TRBV18 and TRBJ2-7; D unresolved. Germline CDR1 and CDR2: KGHSH and LQKENI. This CDR3 has 16 residues. Trimming took 2 bases from V and 2 from J, leaving 16 bases between them. DNA for the CDR3: TGTGCCAGCTCACCAAGGCAGCCAAACCCTACCTACGAGCAGTACTTC. Protein sequence: CASSPRQPNPTYEQYF.

The genes are TRBV12-3 or TRBV12-4 and TRBJ1-3, with D possibly matching TRBD1 (5 bases). Deletions cut 2 bases from V and 8 bases from J, with 10 bases between. The CDR3 totals 13 residues. CDR3 sequence reads: CASSLRGRYTIYF. The CDR3 DNA is TGTGCCAGCAGTTTACGGGGGAGATACACCATATATTTT.

This chain uses TRBV10-2 with TRBJ2-4; no clear D gene. Trimming left V 0 bases short and J 2 bases short, with 8 bases between. The V gene's germline CDR1 is WSHSY and CDR2 SAAADI. The CDR3 extends over 15 amino acids. The CDR3 region has the DNA TGCGCCAGCAGTGAGTCGAGACCTTCCAAAAACATTCAGTACTTC. Amino acid sequence: CASSESRPSKNIQYF.

V usage is TRBV6-6 and J usage is TRBJ1-1; no clear D gene. V gave up 3 bases and J gave up 7 bases, with 18 bases separating them. The CDR3 is 15 amino acids. Germline CDR1 reads MNHNY; CDR2 reads SVGAGI (reference sequence). CDR3 coding DNA: TGTGCCAGCAGTTATTACCGGATGACCGAATATGAAGCTTTCTTT. Its protein product is CASSYYRMTEYEAFF.

The chain joins TRBV9 to TRBJ2-7; the match to TRBD1 covers 9 bases. Trimming cost V 0 bases and J 1 base; bases outside gene matches: 2. CDR3 length equals 15 residues. Germline V gives CDR1 SGDLS, CDR2 YYNGEE. The CDR3 DNA follows: TGTGCCAGCAGCGTAGGGGGGACAGGGTCCTACGAGCAGTACTTC. This codes for CASSVGGTGSYEQYF.

The V and J genes are TRBV18 and TRBJ2-7; D not certain. This CDR3 is 13 amino acids long. V dropped 1 base and J dropped 7 bases, with 11 bases sitting between them. The germline CDR1 and CDR2 sequences are KGHSH and LQKENI. This CDR3 reads CASSPLHAREQYF. The CDR3 bases are TGTGCCAGCTCACCACTCCACGCCAGGGAGCAGTACTTC. Looking up the rest from reference TRBV18 and TRBJ2-7 gives the full variable domain: NAGVMQNPRHLVRRRGQEARLRCSPMKGHSHVYWYRQLPEEGLKFMVYLQKENIIDESGMPKERFSAEFPKEGPSILRIQQVVRGDSAAYFCASSPLHAREQYFGPGTRLTVT.

This chain links TRBV5-4 with TRBJ2-2; D call uncertain. The germline gives CDR1 SGHNT, CDR2 YYREEE (reference sequence). Deletions cut 1 base from V and 0 bases from J, with 7 bases between. The CDR3 is 15 residues long. For the CDR3, the DNA is TGTGCCAGCAGCTTGAGAGCCGCGAACACCGGGGAGCTGTTTTTT. The encoded protein is CASSLRAANTGELFF.

The chain joins TRBV18 to TRBJ2-3, with TRBD1 identical over 7 bases. This CDR3 has 16 amino acids. Germline V gene sequence: CDR1 KGHSH, CDR2 LQKENI. V lost 6 bases to trimming and J lost 0 bases; unmatched junction nucleotides: 9. The CDR3 spells CASSSRTGLSTDTQYF. CDR3 nucleotides: TGTGCCAGCTCTTCGCGGACAGGACTTAGCACAGATACGCAGTATTTT.